These 28 T cell receptor beta chains share one sample of origin, sequenced in a study of blood T cells in healthy people across ages (dated by TCRdb to 2015 to 2017). Library generation was performed with 5' RACE. The second PCR ran for about 7 to 11 cycles and used a J-beta primer mix along with a sample-barcoded 5' primer. Starting from the raw public reads, TCRdb applied fastp trimming at Q25, assembled clones with MiXCR and retained in-frame beta chains. Each entry is one CDR3 protein sequence, shown with its most common DNA and genes. A total of around 1,800,000 distinct CDR3 sequences appear in this sample, around 42% of them only once. Together, the top ten hold 23% of the sample. What was sequenced was blood. The source is a human donor in good health.

The chain combines TRBV12-3 or TRBV12-4 with TRBJ2-4; a weak D match, TRBD2 (5 bases). The DNA matches TRBJ2-7 better at its end, which makes the J call doubtful. The CDR3 consists of 13 residues. The DNA of the CDR3 is TGTGCCAGCAGTAGCGGTTACACCTACGAGCAGTACTTC. Translating gives CASSSGYTYEQYF.

The chain couples TRBV3-1 to TRBJ2-1; D not resolved. Germline values: CDR1 LGHDT, CDR2 YNNKEL (reference sequence). V was pared by 4 bases and J by 7 bases, with 11 bases between. The CDR3 is 13 residues long. CDR3 DNA sequence: TGTGCCAGCAGCCCCCACTGGGGTAATGAGCAGTTCTTC. Translation: CASSPHWGNEQFF.

This clonotype was seen a handful of times. The chain carries TRBV10-3 and TRBJ2-7; the D gene could be TRBD1 or TRBD2 (5 bases each). Per germline, CDR1 ENHRY and CDR2 SYGVKD. The CDR3 consists of 13 residues. The V gene lost 6 bases and the J gene lost 4 bases, with 13 bases spanning the gap. The CDR3 nucleotides are TGTGCCATCAGGGGGGACGGGAATTACGAGCAGTACTTC. Its translation: CAIRGDGNYEQYF.

This clonotype was found a few times. CDR3 sequence: CASSQDRGGRQPQHF. The CDR3 bases are TGCGCCAGCAGCCAAGATAGGGGGGGCCGGCAGCCCCAGCATTTT. V gene TRBV4-3 combines with J gene TRBJ1-5; possible D gene TRBD1, 6 bases. Germline assignment: CDR1 LGHNA and CDR2 YSLEER. Trimming cost V 0 bases and J 7 bases, with 13 bases left between them. The CDR3 contains 15 residues.

This clonotype was picked up one time. The gene calls are TRBV13 and TRBJ2-5; D is tentatively TRBD1 or TRBD2 (5 bases each). V lost 8 bases and J lost 2, with 12 bases in between. This CDR3 comprises 13 residues. Germline V gene data show CDR1 as PRHDT and CDR2 as FYEKMQ (reference sequence). This CDR3 reads CASRDVQQETQYF. The CDR3 region has the DNA TGTGCCAGCCGGGACGTACAACAAGAGACCCAGTACTTC.

The J gene is TRBJ2-3, the V gene TRBV15; 10 nucleotides agree with TRBD2. Germline trimming cut 8 bases from V and 4 bases from J; bases unmatched to any gene: 6. The CDR3 covers 14 residues. The germline V gene has CDR1 LNHNV and CDR2 YYDKDF (reference sequence). The CDR3 protein is CATLSGGAPDTQYF. The CDR3 nucleotides are TGTGCCACCCTCAGCGGGGGGGCTCCAGATACGCAGTATTTT. Using reference TRBV15 and TRBJ2-3 for the parts outside the CDR3, the full variable domain is DAMVIQNPRYQVTQFGKPVTLSCSQTLNHNVMYWYQQKSSQAPKLLFHYYDKDFNNEADTPDNFQSRRPNTSFCFLDIRSPGLGDTAMYLCATLSGGAPDTQYFGPGTRLTVL.

The chain joins TRBV7-2 to TRBJ1-1, with D perhaps matching TRBD1 (6 bases). The CDR3 consists of 13 residues. Germline V gene lookup returns CDR1 SGHTA and CDR2 FQGNSA. The CDR3 DNA sequence: TGTGTCCTCTCTAGGACAGAAAACACTGAAGCTTTCTTT. Amino acid sequence: CVLSRTENTEAFF.

V gene TRBV12-3 or TRBV12-4 combines with J gene TRBJ1-6, with D perhaps matching TRBD1 (6 bases). This CDR3 spans 16 amino acids. The V and J ends lost 1 base and 9 bases respectively, with 16 bases between them. CDR3 DNA sequence: TGTGCCAGCAGTTTAGGTTCAGGGGACTTGGGTTCACCCCTCCACTTT. The encoded protein is CASSLGSGDLGSPLHF.

For this clonotype: The junction departs from the called germline gene at one end, perhaps through a read error. The genes are TRBV20-1 and TRBJ2-4; 7 bases are a match to TRBD1. Germline V gene data show CDR1 as DFQATT and CDR2 as SNEGSKA (reference sequence). The CDR3 contains 15 residues. CDR3 sequence (DNA): TGCAGTGTTAGAGATACCAGGGGGACCAAAAACATTCAGTACTTC. It yields the protein CSVRDTRGTKNIQYF.

As regards this clonotype: Germline and junction disagree at one end, which may indicate a read error. The chain is built from TRBV14 and TRBJ2-7; no clear D gene. The CDR3 spans 13 residues. Germline loops: CDR1 SGHDN, CDR2 FVKESK. The DNA of the CDR3 is TGTACCAGCAGCCAAGCCCTAGGCTATTGGCAGTACTTC. This encodes CTSSQALGYWQYF.

The chain carries TRBV10-3 and TRBJ1-2, with TRBD1 matching over 9 bases. This CDR3 contains 14 residues. Trimming removed 6 bases from V and 6 bases from J; junction bases left unmatched: 8. Germline V gene sequence: CDR1 ENHRY, CDR2 SYGVKD. CDR3 nucleotide sequence: TGTGCCATCAGGCCGACAGGGGGAGAGGATGGCTACACCTTC. This translates into CAIRPTGGEDGYTF.

This clonotype appeared a few times. CDR3 DNA sequence: TGTGCCAGCACCCCTAGGGGGGGGAACACAGATACGCAGTATTTT. Its protein is CASTPRGGNTDTQYF. The rearrangement joins TRBV7-9 to TRBJ2-3; D perhaps matches TRBD2 (7 bases). Trimming stripped 7 bases from V and 2 bases from J, with 16 bases between. CDR1 and CDR2 (germline): SEHNR, FQNEAQ (reference sequence). The CDR3 is 15 amino acids.

This clonotype has only a few counts. The chain uses TRBV7-2 and TRBJ2-7; no clear D gene. CDR1 and CDR2 from the germline V gene are SGHTA and FQGNSA. Deletions cut 0 bases from V and 7 bases from J, with 7 bases between. CDR3 length: 12 residues. The CDR3 here is CASSLAPAEQYF. CDR3 nucleotides: TGTGCCAGCAGCTTAGCGCCAGCGGAGCAGTACTTC.

This clonotype appeared a single time. The chain couples TRBV20-1 to TRBJ1-5; D gene uncertain. The CDR3 sequence is 18 residues long. Germline V gives CDR1 DFQATT, CDR2 SNEGSKA (reference sequence). The V gene lost 0 bases and the J gene lost 0 bases, with 18 bases spanning the gap. The CDR3 coding sequence is TGCAGTGCTAGAGATCCCGGTGCGGGGAAATATAGCAATCAGCCCCAGCATTTT. The encoded protein is CSARDPGAGKYSNQPQHF.

The chain recombines TRBV28 with TRBJ2-5; a possible D gene is TRBD2 (6 bases). The CDR3 consists of 16 residues. From germline, CDR1 is MDHEN and CDR2 SYDVKM. V was cut by 5 bases and J by 1 base, with 17 bases left in between. The CDR3 DNA reads TGTGCCAGCAGTCTCCTAGAATGGGACTCCCAAGAGACCCAGTACTTC. It translates to CASSLLEWDSQETQYF.

The chain has TRBV29-1 and TRBJ2-1, with 10 bases that match TRBD2. CDR1 is SQVTM, CDR2 ANQGSEA, per germline. Trimming cost V 0 bases and J 8 bases; bases outside gene matches: 10. The CDR3 has 16 amino acids. The CDR3 DNA reads as TGCAGCGTTGAAGACCGCCTAGCGGGAGCAGGGGATGAGCAGTTCTTC. This sequence encodes CSVEDRLAGAGDEQFF.

The rearrangement links TRBV6-6 to TRBJ1-1, with 9 bases matching TRBD1. This CDR3 comprises 16 residues. V shed 5 bases, J shed 5 bases, and the junction held 12 bases outside the gene matches. Germline V gene lookup returns CDR1 MNHNY and CDR2 SVGAGI (reference sequence). The CDR3 loop is CASSTPGQGSRTEAFF. CDR3 bases: TGTGCCAGCAGTACGCCCGGACAGGGGTCCCGAACTGAAGCTTTCTTT.

Only a few counts were recorded for this clonotype. The chain is built from TRBV9 and TRBJ2-7, with D perhaps TRBD2 (5 bases). Germline assignment: CDR1 SGDLS and CDR2 YYNGEE. This CDR3 is built from 15 residues. The V end was cut by 0 bases, the J end by 1 base, with 11 bases between. Written as DNA, the CDR3 is TGTGCCAGCAGCGTAGGGGTTAGCGATTCCTACGAGCAGTACTTC. Its translation: CASSVGVSDSYEQYF.

Concerning this clonotype: The germline gene is not matched at one end of the junction; a read error may be the cause. CDR3 sequence reads: CVSSSLTGGPKYNEQFF. CDR3 nucleotide sequence: TGTGTCAGCAGTTCTTTGACCGGGGGGCCGAAATACAATGAGCAGTTCTTC. V usage is TRBV28 and J usage is TRBJ2-1; D possibly corresponds to TRBD2 (7 bases). The CDR3 runs 17 residues. In germline, CDR1 is MDHEN, CDR2 SYDVKM.

This clonotype was seen a few times. The chain's CDR3 is CASSGGVLPSYNEQFF. Written as DNA, the CDR3 is TGTGCCAGCAGCGGAGGGGTACTCCCCTCCTACAATGAGCAGTTCTTC. The gene calls are TRBV7-2 and TRBJ2-1, with TRBD2 as a possible D gene (6 bases). The germline CDR1 and CDR2 sequences are SGHTA and FQGNSA. CDR3 size: 16 residues. Trimming cost V 5 bases and J 0 bases, with 14 bases left between them.

This clonotype has at least ten counts. This chain uses TRBV9 with TRBJ1-2; D not certain. CDR3 size: 11 residues. Germline loops: CDR1 SGDLS, CDR2 YYNGEE. Trimming stripped 3 bases from V and 2 bases from J, with 2 bases between. In DNA form, the CDR3 reads TGTGCCAGCAGCGGAAACTATGGCTACACCTTC. Protein: CASSGNYGYTF. The full variable domain, rest sourced from reference TRBV9 and TRBJ1-2, is DSGVTQTPKHLITATGQRVTLRCSPRSGDLSVYWYQQSLDQGLQFLIQYYNGEERAKGNILERFSAQQFPDLHSELNLSSLELGDSALYFCASSGNYGYTFGSGTRLTVV.

The chain employs TRBV19 and TRBJ1-5, with 10 bases aligning to TRBD1. The CDR3 loop spans 16 amino acids. Germline V gene data show CDR1 as LNHDA and CDR2 as SQIVND (reference sequence). J was trimmed by 2 bases and V by 5 bases; bases with no gene match: 6. This CDR3 is CASSAWTGGRNQPQHF. The CDR3 DNA reads TGTGCCAGTAGTGCCTGGACAGGGGGACGCAATCAGCCCCAGCATTTT.

CDR3 DNA: TGTGCCAGCGCCTCCAGGTCAACTAATGAAAAACTGTTTTTT. As protein: CASASRSTNEKLFF. The chain employs TRBV6-2 or TRBV6-3 and TRBJ1-4; unclear D gene. This CDR3 has 14 residues. Germline-derived CDR1 and CDR2 are MNHEY and SVGEGT. V was clipped by 8 bases and J by 0 bases, with 10 bases between them.

This clonotype turned up a few times. The CDR3 protein is CASSLAPFRGSIHNEQFF. In nucleotides, the CDR3 is TGTGCCAGCAGCTTAGCGCCCTTTAGAGGGTCCATCCACAATGAGCAGTTCTTC. The chain uses TRBV7-2 and TRBJ2-1, with D perhaps TRBD2 (5 bases). The CDR3 has 18 amino acids. V lost 0 bases, J lost 5 bases, and 20 bases lay in between. CDR1 and CDR2 (germline): SGHTA, FQGNSA.

This clonotype has more than one count but fewer than ten. The chain recombines TRBV4-2 with TRBJ2-3; D not resolved. The CDR3 length is 14 residues. V was trimmed by 1 base and J by 6 bases, leaving 11 bases between them. Germline lookup yields CDR1 LGHNA and CDR2 YNFKEQ. The CDR3 sequence is CASSQGGFSDTQYF. CDR3 DNA sequence: TGTGCCAGCAGCCAAGGGGGATTTTCTGATACGCAGTATTTT.

A note on this clonotype: At one boundary the junction diverges from the germline segment, which might be a read error. The chain carries TRBV12-3 or TRBV12-4 and TRBJ1-5; 7 positions agree with TRBD1. This CDR3 contains 14 residues. CDR3 sequence reads: CASSDRASNRPQHF. Here the CDR3 DNA reads TGTGCCAGCAGTGACAGGGCCTCGAATCGGCCCCAGCATTTT.

The rearrangement uses TRBV12-3 or TRBV12-4 and TRBJ1-1; D is undetermined. This CDR3 has 14 amino acids. Trimming took off 6 bases at V and 0 bases at J, with 11 bases between the two ends. This CDR3 reads CASRRERMNTEAFF. Written as DNA, the CDR3 is TGTGCCAGCAGACGGGAACGGATGAACACTGAAGCTTTCTTT.

The chain is built from TRBV7-9 and TRBJ2-7; perhaps TRBD2 as D (6 bases). Trimming removed 2 bases at V and 2 bases at J, with 10 bases between. Germline V gene data show CDR1 as SEHNR and CDR2 as FQNEAQ (reference sequence). This CDR3 spans 14 amino acids. CDR3 sequence (DNA): TGTGCCAGCAGCTTAACTAGCTTCACCTACGAGCAGTACTTC. Protein sequence: CASSLTSFTYEQYF.